This passage covers 6 T cell receptor beta chains from one sample sequenced in a study of molecular identifiers for immune sequencing clone quantification. MiXCR, run by TCRdb on the PCR reads, gives a single entry per CDR3 protein. The sample holds roughly 300,000 distinct CDR3 sequences, about 22% seen once. The sample taken for sequencing was naive CD8+ T cells from blood, with Jurkat cell RNA spiked in. Indicated subset: FACS-sorted CD8+CD4-CCR7+CD45RA+ naive T cells. These receptors all come from a human donor in good health. Some libraries in this study had Jurkat cell RNA spiked in.

This clonotype has a count of ten or more. The chain combines TRBV29-1 with TRBJ1-1; no reliable D call. Deletions cut 1 base from V and 4 bases from J, with 13 bases between. Germline V gives CDR1 SQVTM, CDR2 ANQGSEA. This CDR3 is 14 amino acids long. CDR3 protein: CSVEGSRMGTEAFF. In nucleotides, the CDR3 is TGCAGCGTTGAAGGATCCCGAATGGGCACTGAAGCTTTCTTT.

At least ten counts were recorded for this clonotype. The chain uses TRBV20-1 and TRBJ1-1; 7 bases map to TRBD1. In germline, CDR1 is DFQATT, CDR2 SNEGSKA (reference sequence). V dropped 6 bases and J dropped 6; count of bases not matched to a gene: 16. This CDR3 has 15 amino acids. CDR3 region: CSADRIDRVVPEAFF. For the CDR3, the DNA is TGCAGTGCCGACAGAATTGACAGGGTTGTCCCTGAAGCTTTCTTT.

This chain joins TRBV12-3 or TRBV12-4 and TRBJ1-2; tentative D call: TRBD1 (6 bases). V was cut by 7 bases and J by 4 bases, with 13 bases left in between. CDR3 length equals 13 residues. CDR3 bases: TGTGCCAGCATGCCGGGAGGGGGCTATGGCTACACCTTC. Translation gives CASMPGGGYGYTF.

This sequence joins TRBV4-1 and TRBJ1-1, with D unclear. From germline, CDR1 is MGHRA and CDR2 YSYEKL. The CDR3 runs to 13 residues. V was trimmed by 0 bases and J by 7 bases, leaving 9 bases between them. DNA for the CDR3: TGCGCCAGCAGCCAAGACGGTAAAGGTGAAGCTTTCTTT. Protein: CASSQDGKGEAFF.

This clonotype has a handful of counts. A much larger clonotype is one base distant, so this may be a read error. This sequence joins TRBV7-3 and TRBJ2-3; no definite D call. The CDR3 length is 13 residues. CDR1 is SGHTA, CDR2 FQGTGA, per germline. Trimming removed 5 bases from V and 4 bases from J, with 10 bases in between. The CDR3 sequence is CASSPILSDTQYF. The CDR3 DNA is TGTGCCAGCAGCCCAATCCTCTCAGATACGCAGTATTTT.

This clonotype was seen a few times. The rearrangement links TRBV19 to TRBJ1-5; D is unresolved. This CDR3 is built from 13 residues. Germline values: CDR1 LNHDA, CDR2 SQIVND (reference sequence). The V end was cut by 5 bases, the J end by 7 bases, with 12 bases between. CDR3 nucleotides: TGTGCCAGTAGTCTTGGATTATACCAGCCCCAGCATTTT. It codes for CASSLGLYQPQHF. The whole variable domain, remainder taken from reference TRBV19 and TRBJ1-5, is DGGITQSPKYLFRKEGQNVTLSCEQNLNHDAMYWYRQDPGQGLRLIYYSQIVNDFQKGDIAEGYSVSREKKESFPLTVTSAQKNPTAFYLCASSLGLYQPQHFGDGTRLSIL.